This is a list of T cell receptor beta chains from one sample in a study of identical twins. One entry per CDR3 protein results from TCRdb running MiXCR on the 5' RACE reads. The sample yields 350,000 to 500,000 distinct CDR3 sequences, 18% seen once. Sequenced: naive T cells sorted from blood. The receptors shown here come from a man in his forties or fifties in good health. The CDR3 runs from the conserved cysteine through the conserved F or W. D genes are given only for firm matches. Part of the rows lack a size; the others show once, few, many or a class for expanded clones.

>14|TRBJ1-2|-|TRBD1|TRBV20-1
CSARPRTGFYGYTF
TGCAGTGCTAGACCCCGGACAGGCTTCTATGGCTACACCTTC
>16|TRBJ2-1|-|TRBD2|TRBV6-5
CASSYLLAGAYNEQFF
TGTGCCAGCAGTTACCTCCTAGCGGGGGCCTACAATGAGCAGTTCTTC
>14|TRBJ2-5|-|-|TRBV10-1
CASTFAGLQETQYF
TGCGCCAGCACCTTCGCCGGGCTCCAAGAGACCCAGTACTTC
>15|TRBJ2-2|-|-|TRBV29-1
CSVGGRGSNAGELFF
TGCAGCGTTGGGGGCAGGGGTAGTAACGCCGGGGAGCTGTTTTTT
>18|TRBJ2-6|-|-|TRBV4-2
CASSRLGRGNSGANVLTF
TGTGCCAGCAGCCGGCTGGGCAGGGGAAACTCTGGGGCCAACGTCCTGACTTTC
>15|TRBJ2-2|many|-|TRBV7-2
CASSSRSHVPGELFF
TGTGCCAGCAGCTCCCGTTCGCACGTTCCCGGGGAGCTGTTTTTT
>14|TRBJ2-7|many|TRBD1|TRBV6-1
CASSPGQGFHEQYF
TGTGCCAGTTCCCCTGGACAGGGGTTTCACGAGCAGTACTTC
>14|TRBJ1-5|-|TRBD1|TRBV28
CASRRDRGVQPQHF
TGTGCCAGCAGGCGGGACAGGGGTGTACAGCCCCAGCATTTT
>11|TRBJ2-7|-|-|TRBV12-3/TRBV12-4
CASSSRGKQYF
TGTGCCAGCAGCTCTCGGGGGAAGCAGTACTTC
>16|TRBJ2-7|-|TRBD2|TRBV20-1
CSARGVRLAGNYEQYF
TGCAGTGCTAGAGGTGTAAGACTAGCGGGAAACTACGAGCAGTACTTC
>18|TRBJ2-3|few|-|TRBV6-1
CASRTTGPAGVITDTQYF
TGTGCCAGCAGAACGACTGGGCCGGCCGGAGTGATCACAGATACGCAGTATTTT
>17|TRBJ2-6|-|TRBD2|TRBV20-1
CSPWGGNNPSGANVLTF
TGCAGTCCCTGGGGGGGGAATAACCCCTCTGGGGCCAACGTCCTGACTTTC
>14|TRBJ2-2|-|TRBD2|TRBV20-1
CSASPSGRVGELFF
TGCAGTGCTAGCCCTAGCGGGAGGGTCGGGGAGCTGTTTTTT
>15|TRBJ2-3|many|TRBD2|TRBV29-1
CSVEDRGGGTDTQYF
TGCAGCGTTGAAGACCGCGGGGGGGGTACAGATACGCAGTATTTT
>12|TRBJ1-2|-|-|TRBV12-3/TRBV12-4
CASSKPRYGYTF
TGTGCCAGCAGTAAACCGCGGTATGGCTACACCTTC
>17|TRBJ2-1|many|TRBD1|TRBV4-3
CASSQDPGTGVGNEQFF
TGCGCCAGCAGCCAAGATCCCGGGACAGGGGTTGGCAATGAGCAGTTCTTC
>17|TRBJ2-1|-|-|TRBV10-3
CAIRTSLSEASYNEQFF
TGTGCCATCAGAACAAGCCTTAGTGAAGCATCCTACAATGAGCAGTTCTTC
>13|TRBJ1-5|-|-|TRBV20-1
CSAHRDTNQPQHF
TGCAGTGCCCACCGGGACACAAATCAGCCCCAGCATTTT
>15|TRBJ2-1|-|TRBD2|TRBV6-5
CASSYERGGYNEQFF
TGTGCCAGCAGTTATGAGCGGGGGGGCTACAATGAGCAGTTCTTC
>13|TRBJ1-5|-|-|TRBV6-2/TRBV6-3
CASRKAGDQPQHF
TGTGCCAGCAGGAAGGCAGGGGATCAGCCCCAGCATTTT
>17|TRBJ1-5|few|-|TRBV6-2/TRBV6-3
CASSYVLVRGSNQPQHF
TGTGCCAGCAGTTACGTTTTGGTCAGGGGTAGCAATCAGCCCCAGCATTTT
>15|TRBJ2-5|few|-|TRBV4-1
CASSQLAGFQETQYF
TGCGCCAGCAGCCAATTGGCGGGGTTCCAAGAGACCCAGTACTTC
>15|TRBJ2-3|-|-|TRBV5-1
CASSLGLDTTDTQYF
TGCGCCAGCAGCTTGGGTCTAGATACGACAGATACGCAGTATTTT
>14|TRBJ1-5|many|TRBD1|TRBV7-2
CASSSDRARQPQHF
TGTGCCAGCAGCTCGGACAGGGCTCGTCAGCCCCAGCATTTT
>14|TRBJ2-2|-|-|TRBV7-2
CASSPGGPPGSCFF
-
>16|TRBJ2-5|-|TRBD1|TRBV6-5
CASSYSWTGWGETQYF
TGTGCCAGCAGTTACTCCTGGACAGGTTGGGGAGAGACCCAGTACTTC
>15|TRBJ2-1|-|TRBD1|TRBV4-3
CASSPTGPGDNEQFF
TGCGCCAGCAGCCCGACAGGGCCTGGAGACAATGAGCAGTTCTTC
>15|TRBJ2-5|few|TRBD1|TRBV7-9
CASSLYVRGQETQYF
TGTGCCAGCAGCTTGTATGTCAGGGGGCAGGAGACCCAGTACTTC
>17|TRBJ2-3|many|TRBD2|TRBV6-2/TRBV6-3
CASSYDPSGRSTDTQYF
TGTGCCAGCAGTTACGATCCTAGCGGGCGTAGCACAGATACGCAGTATTTT